Below, 17 T cell receptor beta chains from the same sample are listed, as sequenced in a study of shared clonotypes between healthy human individuals. Naive CD8 populations comprised CD45RO-negative cells positively selected for CCR7, excluding terminally differentiated effector memory CD45RA+ cells. TCRdb's table, derived via immunoSEQ multiplex PCR, lists solely in-frame clones and lacks some. The sample holds 1.5 million to 2.5 million clones; about 94% are singletons and the top ten take approximately 1.2%. The sample comprised naive CD8+ T cells sorted from blood. The origin of the receptors is a man aged 18 to 29 in good health.

J is TRBJ1-5 and V is TRBV10-3; D unclear. Germline values: CDR1 ENHRY, CDR2 SYGVKD. This CDR3 has 14 amino acids. Trimming removed 3 bases at V and 2 bases at J, with 8 bases between. CDR3: CAISDLDGNQPQHF. For the CDR3, the DNA is TGTGCCATCAGTGACCTAGATGGCAATCAGCCCCAGCATTTT.

The chain uses TRBV4-1 and TRBJ1-1; TRBD1 matches 7 bases. Trimming at V came to 5 bases and at J to 6 bases, leaving 18 bases not matched to a gene. Germline CDR1 is MGHRA and CDR2 is YSYEKL. CDR3 length: 17 amino acids. The DNA of the CDR3 is TGCGCCAGCAGCTCTACGACCTTGACAGGGCCGGAGGCTGAAGCTTTCTTT. Translation gives CASSSTTLTGPEAEAFF.

CDR3 sequence reads: CASSQDRDFAYEQYF. The CDR3 coding sequence is TGCGCCAGCAGCCAAGATCGGGACTTCGCCTACGAGCAGTACTTC. The V gene is TRBV4-3, the J gene TRBJ2-7; a possible D gene is TRBD2 (6 bases). There are 15 residues in the CDR3. Germline V gives CDR1 LGHNA, CDR2 YSLEER. The ends were cut back, 0 bases at V and 2 bases at J, with 11 bases in the middle.

V and J are TRBV6-5 and TRBJ2-7; 10 nucleotides line up with TRBD1. Losses at the gene ends were 5 bases for V and 2 bases for J; bases not matched to a gene: 6. Germline V lookup: CDR1 MNHEY, CDR2 SVGAGI. The CDR3 covers 15 residues. CDR3 bases: TGTGCCAGCAGTCCCCTCGGACAGGGGGCCTACGAGCAGTACTTC. As protein: CASSPLGQGAYEQYF.

For this clone: Other DNA sequences from this sample encode an identical CDR3 as well. The genes are TRBV27 and TRBJ2-1; 8 bases align to TRBD2. Germline CDR1 and CDR2: MNHEY and SMNVEV (reference sequence). The CDR3 runs 15 residues. V trimming: 2 bases; J trimming: 4 bases; junction bases outside the gene matches: 4. The CDR3 bases are TGTGCCAGCAGTTTAAGCGGGGGAATATACAATGAGCAGTTCTTC. Translation gives CASSLSGGIYNEQFF.

The rearrangement uses TRBV6-1 and TRBJ2-7, with TRBD1 matching 10 bases. The J segment lost 4 bases and the V segment lost 3 bases, leaving 9 bases of the junction unmatched. The germline V gene encodes CDR1 MNHNS and CDR2 SASEGT. This CDR3 is built from 16 residues. CDR3 in DNA: TGTGCCAGCAGTGAGGTCCGGACAGGGGGATTGTACGAGCAGTACTTC. Protein product: CASSEVRTGGLYEQYF.

The chain has TRBV10-3 and TRBJ2-7; possibly TRBD2 for D (6 bases). V lost 4 bases and J 6 bases, leaving 13 bases between the germline ends. The germline V gene has CDR1 ENHRY and CDR2 SYGVKD. The CDR3 consists of 13 residues. As DNA, the CDR3 is TGTGCCATCAGTGCGGCGGGGAGCGGCGAGCAGTACTTC. Amino acids: CAISAAGSGEQYF.

The chain uses TRBV2 and TRBJ2-2, with TRBD2 matching 15 bases. In germline, CDR1 is SNHLY, CDR2 FYNNEI. This CDR3 is 17 amino acids long. Trimming removed 6 bases from V and 4 bases from J; junction bases left unmatched: 6. CDR3 DNA: TGTGCCAGCAGCCCGGGACTAGCGGGAGGCCCCACCGGGGAGCTGTTTTTT. Translation gives CASSPGLAGGPTGELFF. Drawing the rest from reference TRBV2 and TRBJ2-2, the complete variable domain is EPEVTQTPSHQVTQMGQEVILRCVPISNHLYFYWYRQILGQKVEFLVSFYNNEISEKSEIFDDQFSVERPDGSNFTLKIRSTKLEDSAMYFCASSPGLAGGPTGELFFGEGSRLTVL.

Points on this clone: In the same sample, other DNA sequences code for this CDR3. The CDR3 nucleotides read TGCGCCAGCAGCCAAGATTTAGGAGGTGAGCAGTTCTTC. This gives the protein CASSQDLGGEQFF. The chain carries TRBV4-3 and TRBJ2-1, with TRBD2 as a possible D gene (5 bases). From germline, CDR1 is LGHNA and CDR2 YSLEER. V was shortened by 0 bases and J by 9 bases, with 9 bases between the two germline ends. This CDR3 is built from 13 residues.

The J gene is TRBJ1-4, the V gene TRBV5-4; D possibly corresponds to TRBD1 (6 bases). The CDR3 runs 15 residues. The V gene lost 3 bases and the J gene lost 5 bases, with 14 bases spanning the gap. Germline-derived CDR1 and CDR2 are SGHNT and YYREEE (reference sequence). In nucleotides, the CDR3 is TGTGCCAGCAGCTCCGCAGGGGCGATAAATGAAAAACTGTTTTTT. This encodes CASSSAGAINEKLFF.

A word on this clone: Other DNA sequences of this sample code for an identical CDR3. The chain uses TRBV7-9 and TRBJ1-1; 8 nucleotides match TRBD1. Losses at the gene ends were 6 bases for V and 1 base for J; bases not matched to a gene: 4. Germline-derived CDR1 and CDR2 are SEHNR and FQNEAQ (reference sequence). This CDR3 spans 14 amino acids. The CDR3 nucleotides are TGTGCCAGCAGTTCCACAGGGGGGAACACTGAAGCTTTCTTT. Amino acids: CASSSTGGNTEAFF.

The V gene is TRBV13, the J gene TRBJ1-3; D not certain. Deletions cut 0 bases from V and 0 bases from J, with 6 bases between. CDR1 and CDR2 from the germline V gene are PRHDT and FYEKMQ (reference sequence). The CDR3 consists of 15 residues. The DNA of the CDR3 is TGTGCCAGCAGCTTAGGAAGGGCCTCTGGAAACACCATATATTTT. This translates into CASSLGRASGNTIYF.

The chain has TRBV7-9 and TRBJ1-3, with a possible D match to TRBD1 (5 bases). Germline V CDR1 and CDR2: SEHNR, FQNEAQ (reference sequence). CDR3 length: 16 amino acids. Trimming removed 5 bases from V and 7 bases from J, with 21 bases in between. The CDR3 loop reads CASSPPLGLNENTIYF. Here the CDR3 DNA reads TGTGCCAGCAGCCCACCCTTGGGACTCAACGAGAACACCATATATTTT.

The V gene is TRBV25-1, the J gene TRBJ1-5; D is undetermined. This CDR3 has 16 amino acids. Looked up from germline, CDR1 is MGHDK and CDR2 is SYGVNS. The germline V and J ends were trimmed by 3 bases and 4 bases, with 16 bases remaining between them. CDR3 DNA sequence: TGTGCCAGCAGTGATGATGGAGGGATGGAGAATCAGCCCCAGCATTTT. Amino acid sequence: CASSDDGGMENQPQHF.

On this clone: In the same sample, other DNA sequences code for this CDR3. The chain couples TRBV10-2 to TRBJ2-7; the D gene is possibly TRBD2 (5 bases). The ends were cut back, 6 bases at V and 3 bases at J, with 9 bases in the middle. Germline assignment: CDR1 WSHSY and CDR2 SAAADI. The CDR3 extends over 12 amino acids. The CDR3 DNA sequence: TGCGCCAGCAGCGAGGCGGGCTACGAGCAGTACTTC. It yields the protein CASSEAGYEQYF.

The genes are TRBV2 and TRBJ2-7; TRBD2 is a possible D gene (5 bases). Trimming stripped 4 bases from V and 3 bases from J, with 13 bases between. Germline CDR1 reads SNHLY; CDR2 reads FYNNEI. The CDR3 extends over 14 amino acids. The CDR3 reads CASSGKAGVYEQYF. CDR3 in DNA: TGTGCCAGCAGTGGTAAAGCCGGGGTCTACGAGCAGTACTTC.

The chain combines TRBV5-4 with TRBJ2-5; D gene uncertain. The V gene's germline CDR1 is SGHNT and CDR2 YYREEE (reference sequence). This CDR3 comprises 13 residues. V shed 4 bases and J shed 5 bases, with 12 bases lying between them. The CDR3 sequence is CASSAGFSETQYF. The CDR3 DNA follows: TGTGCCAGCAGCGCTGGGTTTTCGGAGACCCAGTACTTC.